This T cell receptor beta chain was obtained from a study of cytomegalovirus exposure and HLA in healthy donors. PCR amplification relied on 60 Vbeta primers (plus 13 Jbeta primers). Method: immunoSEQ multiplex PCR; TCRdb's copy keeps in-frame clones and lacks some. The sample shows fewer than 200,000 clones, approximately 80% of them seen only once. Remarks on this clone: At one of its ends the junction is not consistent with the germline gene, which may arise from a read error.

The clonotype was recovered from a woman under 30 in good health and CMV-seronegative. The sequenced sample consisted of PBMCs.

CDR3 coding DNA: TGTTCCAGCAGCTCCATTACACGGACTGACTACGAGCAGTACTTC. Its translation is CSSSSITRTDYEQYF. J is TRBJ2-7 and V is TRBV7-9; D is perhaps TRBD2 (5 bases). Germline CDR1 is SEHNR and CDR2 is FQNEAQ (reference sequence). The CDR3 has 15 amino acids.